A selection of T cell receptor beta chains follows, all from one sample in a study of T cells expressing NK-cell markers. One entry per CDR3 protein, without DNA, is what TCRdb gives after re-calling the 5' RACE reads. The listing records about 380,000 distinct CDR3 sequences. Sequencing was performed on blood T cells: a sorted CD56 or NKG2C T cell subset, CD4+ or CD8+ T cells, or bulk PBMC T cells (not recorded which). The receptors here all came from a man aged 18-70 years in good health. Each CDR3 is given with its conserved first and last residue.

V gene,J gene,CDR3 protein
TRBV24-1,TRBJ2-3,CATGLATDTQYF
TRBV5-1,TRBJ2-1,CASSSGQPQGEQFF
TRBV25-1,TRBJ2-2,CASSDHLNTGELFF
TRBV7-6,TRBJ2-3,CASSPGAGKRGHGGTQYF
TRBV20-1,TRBJ1-5,CSASQSRGNQPQHF
TRBV6-5,TRBJ1-5,CASSYGGTESLAQPQHF
TRBV6-5,TRBJ2-1,CASSYGLAGGSSYNEQFF
TRBV6-1,TRBJ2-5,CASSPQQAQETQYF
TRBV6-2/TRBV6-3,TRBJ2-7,CASSSTLDTRLSYEQYF
TRBV7-2,TRBJ2-3,CASSPRVSEGSQYF
TRBV5-4,TRBJ2-2,CASSPQAGGFDTGELFF
TRBV5-4,TRBJ2-3,CASSSIPWRVTDTQYF
TRBV6-5,TRBJ1-2,CASSSHGGLDGYTF
TRBV5-1,TRBJ1-2,CASSLLGGAKANYGYTF
TRBV28,TRBJ1-4,CASRFRGGGNEKLFF
TRBV20-1,TRBJ2-4,CSAITLEAKNIQYF
TRBV19,TRBJ1-5,CASSPRTGPRHF
TRBV2,TRBJ1-4,CASSEMASNEKLFF
TRBV9,TRBJ2-7,CASSPSPTPYEQYF
TRBV28,TRBJ1-5,CASSLMTGGNQPQHF
TRBV7-9,TRBJ1-3,CASSPRGRLDTIYF
TRBV27,TRBJ1-2,CASRQRDSNYGYTF